A selection of T cell receptor beta chains follows, all from one sample in a study of cytomegalovirus exposure and HLA in healthy donors. The table came from immunoSEQ multiplex PCR; TCRdb's copy has only in-frame clones and leaves some out. The sample lists 150,000 to 200,000 clones, 70% to 75% seen once, with about 4.7% in the top ten. Sequencing input: PBMCs. The receptors were gathered from a man aged 18 to 29 in good health and CMV-seropositive. The CDR3 runs from the conserved cysteine through the conserved F or W. D genes are given only for firm matches. Only part of the rows carry a size: once, few, many, or a class if the clone is expanded.

>TRBJ2-5|TRBV6-1|TRBD2|-
CASSEKRLAGEETQYF
TGTGCCAGCAGTGAGAAAAGACTAGCGGGAGAGGAGACCCAGTACTTC
>TRBJ2-4|TRBV27|TRBD2|-
CASRPFSVTSGRGDIQYF
TGTGCCAGCAGGCCATTTTCGGTAACTAGCGGGAGGGGAGACATTCAGTACTTC
>TRBJ1-6|TRBV28|-|few
CASSFPGAPNSPLHF
TGTGCCAGCAGTTTCCCAGGGGCCCCTAATTCACCCCTCCACTTT
>TRBJ1-5|TRBV19|-|few
CASSIPQDNQPQHF
TGTGCCAGTAGTATCCCACAGGACAATCAGCCCCAGCATTTT
>TRBJ2-1|TRBV5-6|-|-
CASSLVRGVEQFF
TGTGCCAGCAGCTTGGTTCGGGGAGTTGAGCAGTTCTTC
>TRBJ1-6|TRBV7-9|TRBD1|-
CASQGGQGDSPLHF
TGTGCCAGCCAGGGGGGACAGGGGGATTCACCCCTCCACTTT
>TRBJ2-6|TRBV5-1|TRBD1|once
CASTTDRGLAGANVLTF
TGCGCCAGCACCACGGACAGGGGATTAGCTGGGGCCAACGTCCTGACTTTC
>TRBJ2-3|TRBV7-9|-|-
CASSPRSHPTDTQYF
TGTGCCAGCAGCCCGAGGTCCCACCCTACAGATACGCAGTATTTT
>TRBJ1-2|TRBV6-5|-|once
CASSYSSVEGYGYTF
TGTGCCAGCAGTTACTCTTCGGTAGAGGGCTATGGCTACACCTTC
>TRBJ1-2|TRBV5-1|-|-
CASSPGQWDGYTF
TGCGCCAGCAGCCCAGGACAGTGGGATGGCTACACCTTC
>TRBJ2-3|TRBV5-1|-|few
CASSFGHESDTQYF
TGCGCCAGCAGCTTCGGACATGAATCAGATACGCAGTATTTT
>TRBJ2-1|TRBV19|TRBD2|-
CASSSGAGRLNEQFF
TGTGCCAGTAGTAGTGGAGCGGGACGCCTCAATGAGCAGTTCTTC
>TRBJ2-6|TRBV29-1|-|-
CSATTDTNSGANVLTF
TGCAGCGCCACGACAGATACTAACTCTGGGGCCAACGTCCTGACTTTC
>TRBJ2-5|TRBV19|TRBD1|few
CASSIRTGVTETQYF
TGTGCCAGTAGTATACGGACAGGGGTTACAGAGACCCAGTACTTC
>TRBJ2-1|TRBV30|TRBD2|-
CASLLAGGLGGKFF
TGTGCCTCTCTTCTAGCGGGAGGGCTGGGGGGAAAGTTCTTC
>TRBJ1-2|TRBV29-1|-|-
CSVEEIWSEHSF
TGCAGCGTTGAAGAAATTTGGTCGGAACACAGCTTC
>TRBJ2-1|TRBV7-2|-|-
CASSLNRYSYNEQFF
TGTGCCAGCAGCCTCAACCGGTACTCCTACAATGAGCAGTTCTTC
>TRBJ1-6|TRBV5-1|-|few
CASSLLGRGDNSPLHF
TGCGCCAGCAGCTTGCTAGGGCGCGGGGATAATTCACCCCTCCACTTT
>TRBJ2-5|TRBV29-1|-|-
CSVDGGLQYF
TGCAGCGTTGATGGCGGCCTCCAGTACTTC
>TRBJ2-1|TRBV2|TRBD2|-
CASSDGLVDNEQFF
TGTGCCAGCAGTGATGGACTAGTCGACAATGAGCAGTTCTTC
>TRBJ1-1|TRBV19|-|-
CASSPRTPNTEAFF
TGTGCCAGTTCCCCCCGGACACCAAACACTGAAGCTTTCTTT
>TRBJ2-5|TRBV27|-|few
CASSFTGFGETQYF
TGTGCCAGCAGTTTCACAGGGTTCGGGGAGACCCAGTACTTC
>TRBJ2-6|TRBV30|-|-
CAWSRVRDSGANVLTF
TGTGCCTGGAGTCGAGTCAGGGACTCTGGGGCCAACGTCCTGACTTTC
>TRBJ1-1|TRBV30|-|few
CAWTVNTEAFF
TGTGCCTGGACTGTGAACACTGAAGCTTTCTTT
>TRBJ2-5|TRBV13|-|-
CASSLNTQETQYF
TGTGCCAGCAGCTTGAACACCCAAGAGACCCAGTACTTC
>TRBJ2-3|TRBV5-6|-|-
CASSPLAPGVTSTDTQYF
TGTGCCAGCAGCCCCTTGGCCCCAGGCGTAACTAGCACAGATACGCAGTATTTT
>TRBJ1-1|TRBV6-1|TRBD1|-
CASTGQGNTEAFF
TGTGCCAGCACTGGACAGGGGAACACTGAAGCTTTCTTT